This T cell receptor (beta chain) appears in the sequencing data of a study of Graves' ophthalmopathy and Graves' hyperthyroidism. Broader study findings: Also, most clonotypes expanded in the thyroid above 0.001 frequency appeared in blood.

Amplification of the TCR beta CDR3 regions used RNA transcripts (as template). Second-round multiplex PCR came after a first-round RT-PCR that employed HTBI primers. Via MiXCR, TCRdb re-called the multiplex PCR reads, giving one row per CDR3 protein. The sample has 660,000 or so distinct CDR3 sequences, approximately 39% seen once. The CDR3 runs to 13 residues. Trimming removed 6 bases at V and 10 bases at J, with 16 bases between. Germline CDR1 SNHLY, CDR2 FYNNEI. This clonotype was detected only once. Its antigen is not known. The study enrolled ophthalmopathy donors with moderate-to-severe activity, CAS ≥3, NOSPECS ≥4 and duration under 3 months.

Sequenced input: peripheral blood. This receptor was identified in an adult man with Graves' ophthalmopathy. V usage is TRBV2 and J usage is TRBJ2-1, with D possibly matching TRBD2 (6 bases). This CDR3 is CASSGTPSYEQFF. CDR3 bases: TGTGCCAGCAGCGGGACTCCCTCCTACGAGCAGTTCTTC.